The rows below give T cell receptor beta chains drawn from one sample of a study of blood T cell repertoires in COVID-19. Clones were sequenced by immunoSEQ multiplex PCR, and TCRdb holds only the in-frame ones, with some missing. The data contain around 300,000 clones, 85% to 90% of them singletons. The sequenced sample was peripheral blood. The receptor source for this set is a human donor in a cohort sampled during active COVID-19. CDR3s include the opening cysteine and the closing phenylalanine or tryptophan. The D gene is left open where the match is weak. Not all rows give a size; the values are once, few, many and, for expanded clones, a class.

CDR3nt: TGTGCCAGCAGCCGCGGGACAGGGGAAGCTTTCTTT; CDR3aa: CASSRGTGEAFF; j_gene: TRBJ1-1; v_gene: TRBV3-1/TRBV3-2; d_gene: TRBD1; abundance: NA
CDR3nt: TGCGCCAGCAGCCATGGTGTCGGGACTAGCGACACAGATACGCAGTATTTT; CDR3aa: CASSHGVGTSDTDTQYF; j_gene: TRBJ2-3; v_gene: TRBV4-3; d_gene: TRBD2; abundance: NA
CDR3nt: TGTGCCAGCCGAGGCCTTGCCTTGTCGAATTCACCCCTCCACTTT; CDR3aa: CASRGLALSNSPLHF; j_gene: TRBJ1-6; v_gene: TRBV3-1/TRBV3-2; d_gene: NA; abundance: NA
CDR3nt: TGTGCCAGTAGTGTTGACAGCCTCGCCGGTTTTAACTATGGCTACACCTTC; CDR3aa: CASSVDSLAGFNYGYTF; j_gene: TRBJ1-2; v_gene: TRBV19; d_gene: NA; abundance: few
CDR3nt: TGTGCCAGTAGTATATGGATGACAGGGTTGGGCGAAAAACTGTTTTTT; CDR3aa: CASSIWMTGLGEKLFF; j_gene: TRBJ1-4; v_gene: TRBV19; d_gene: TRBD1; abundance: NA
CDR3nt: TGTGCCAGCAGCCCTGGCCTGAACACTGAAGCTTTCTTT; CDR3aa: CASSPGLNTEAFF; j_gene: TRBJ1-1; v_gene: TRBV5-4; d_gene: NA; abundance: NA
CDR3nt: TGCAGTGCTAGTCTCGTTAACACAGATACGCAGTATTTT; CDR3aa: CSASLVNTDTQYF; j_gene: TRBJ2-3; v_gene: TRBV20-1; d_gene: NA; abundance: NA
CDR3nt: TGTGCCACAAAGGGGTGGAACACTGAAGCTTTCTTT; CDR3aa: CATKGWNTEAFF; j_gene: TRBJ1-1; v_gene: TRBV24-1; d_gene: NA; abundance: NA
CDR3nt: TGTGCCAGCAGTTACTCTAAAGGGACAGTGAACACTGAAGCTTTCTTT; CDR3aa: CASSYSKGTVNTEAFF; j_gene: TRBJ1-1; v_gene: TRBV6-2/TRBV6-3; d_gene: TRBD1; abundance: NA
CDR3nt: TGTGCCAGCACCATAGACAGGGTCAGGACTGAAGCTTTCTTT; CDR3aa: CASTIDRVRTEAFF; j_gene: TRBJ1-1; v_gene: TRBV6-5; d_gene: TRBD1; abundance: NA
CDR3nt: TGTGCCAGTACCACCTTCCCGCGGGGGCCTAACACCGGGGAGCTGTTTTTT; CDR3aa: CASTTFPRGPNTGELFF; j_gene: TRBJ2-2; v_gene: TRBV19; d_gene: NA; abundance: NA
CDR3nt: TGTGCCAGCAGCCCATCCGGGACAGCGATGATTTCGCCAGCAGAGACCCAGTACTTC; CDR3aa: CASSPSGTAMISPAETQYF; j_gene: TRBJ2-5; v_gene: TRBV5-4; d_gene: TRBD1; abundance: NA
CDR3nt: TGTGCCAGCAGCGGGCGGCAGGGCCCCAATGAGCAGTTCTTC; CDR3aa: CASSGRQGPNEQFF; j_gene: TRBJ2-1; v_gene: TRBV7-2; d_gene: NA; abundance: NA
CDR3nt: TGTGCCAGCTCACCACCGGAGGGGACGTCGACAGATACGCAGTATTTT; CDR3aa: CASSPPEGTSTDTQYF; j_gene: TRBJ2-3; v_gene: TRBV18; d_gene: NA; abundance: NA
CDR3nt: TGCAGTGCTAGTAGGGGATACAATGAGCAGTTCTTC; CDR3aa: CSASRGYNEQFF; j_gene: TRBJ2-1; v_gene: TRBV20-1; d_gene: NA; abundance: NA
CDR3nt: TGTGCCAGCAGCTTTGGGACAGGGGTGCAATACGAGCAGTACTTC; CDR3aa: CASSFGTGVQYEQYF; j_gene: TRBJ2-7; v_gene: TRBV5-4; d_gene: TRBD1; abundance: NA
CDR3nt: TGTGCCAGCAGCTTATTTAGCGTCGAGCAGTACTTC; CDR3aa: CASSLFSVEQYF; j_gene: TRBJ2-7; v_gene: TRBV7-2; d_gene: NA; abundance: NA
CDR3nt: TGCGCCAGCACGAACGGGTACGAAGGGGACGAGCAGTACTTC; CDR3aa: CASTNGYEGDEQYF; j_gene: TRBJ2-7; v_gene: TRBV5-1; d_gene: NA; abundance: NA
CDR3nt: TGTGCCTGGTATGGACCGGGACAGGGGAACTACGAGCAGTACTTC; CDR3aa: CAWYGPGQGNYEQYF; j_gene: TRBJ2-7; v_gene: TRBV30; d_gene: TRBD1; abundance: NA
CDR3nt: TGTGCCAGTAGTGCTCTGGGACTGTGGACTGAAAAACTGTTTTTT; CDR3aa: CASSALGLWTEKLFF; j_gene: TRBJ1-4; v_gene: TRBV19; d_gene: NA; abundance: few
CDR3nt: TGTGCCAGCAGCTTAGATTCCCGCGGCTCCTACGAGCAGTACTTC; CDR3aa: CASSLDSRGSYEQYF; j_gene: TRBJ2-7; v_gene: TRBV7-9; d_gene: NA; abundance: NA
CDR3nt: TGTGCCAGCAGTTTGTCCGCCGGGACAGGGGGGAATGAGCAGTTCTTC; CDR3aa: CASSLSAGTGGNEQFF; j_gene: TRBJ2-1; v_gene: TRBV2; d_gene: TRBD1; abundance: NA
CDR3nt: TGTGCCAGCAGCCGGCGACTAGCGGGAGGCATAGCAGATACGCAGTATTTT; CDR3aa: CASSRRLAGGIADTQYF; j_gene: TRBJ2-3; v_gene: TRBV13; d_gene: TRBD2; abundance: NA